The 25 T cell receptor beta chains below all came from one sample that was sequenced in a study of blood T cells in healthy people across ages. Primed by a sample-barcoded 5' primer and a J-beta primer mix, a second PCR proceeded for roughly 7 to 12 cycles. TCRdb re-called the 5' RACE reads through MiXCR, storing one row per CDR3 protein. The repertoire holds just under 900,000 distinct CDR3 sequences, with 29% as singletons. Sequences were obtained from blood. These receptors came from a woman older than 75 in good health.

The CDR3 DNA sequence: TGCACCAGCAGCCAAGTCCTCGGCTCCTACGAGCAGTACTTC. Translating gives CTSSQVLGSYEQYF. The V call is TRBV1, the J call TRBJ2-4. Judging by the DNA end, TRBJ2-7 fits better; the J call may be wrong. TRBV1 is a pseudogene segment. CDR3 length: 14 residues.

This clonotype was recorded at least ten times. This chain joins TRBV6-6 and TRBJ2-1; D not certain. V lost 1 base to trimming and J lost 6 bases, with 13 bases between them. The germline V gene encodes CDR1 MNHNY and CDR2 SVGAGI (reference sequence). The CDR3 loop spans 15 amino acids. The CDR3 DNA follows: TGTGCCAGCAGTTACTTGGACGGTTCAGGCAATGAGCAGTTCTTC. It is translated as CASSYLDGSGNEQFF.

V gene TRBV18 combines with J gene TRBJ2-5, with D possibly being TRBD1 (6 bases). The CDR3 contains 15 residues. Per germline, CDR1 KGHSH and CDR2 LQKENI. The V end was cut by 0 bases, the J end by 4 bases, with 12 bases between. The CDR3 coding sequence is TGTGCCAGCTCACCACCGATGGGGGCAGGAGAGACCCAGTACTTC. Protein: CASSPPMGAGETQYF.

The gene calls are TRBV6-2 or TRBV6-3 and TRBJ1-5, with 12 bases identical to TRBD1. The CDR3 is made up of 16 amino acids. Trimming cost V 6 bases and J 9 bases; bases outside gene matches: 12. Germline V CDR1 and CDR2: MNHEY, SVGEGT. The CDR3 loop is CASSPGTGGSSWPQHF. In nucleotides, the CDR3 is TGTGCCAGCAGCCCGGGGACAGGGGGCTCTTCTTGGCCCCAGCATTTT.

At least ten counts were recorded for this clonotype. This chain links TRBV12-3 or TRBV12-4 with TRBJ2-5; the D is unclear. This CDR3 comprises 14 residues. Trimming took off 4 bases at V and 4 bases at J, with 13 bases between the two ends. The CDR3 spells CASSSSDGLETQYF. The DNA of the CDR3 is TGTGCCAGCAGTTCGTCGGACGGTCTAGAGACCCAGTACTTC.

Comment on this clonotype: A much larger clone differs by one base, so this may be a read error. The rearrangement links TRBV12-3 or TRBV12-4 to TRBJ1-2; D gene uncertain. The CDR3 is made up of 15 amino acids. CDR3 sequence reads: CASSVAGTSDDGYTF. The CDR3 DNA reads TGTGCCAGCAGTGTAGCGGGCACGTCGGATGATGGCTACACCTTC.

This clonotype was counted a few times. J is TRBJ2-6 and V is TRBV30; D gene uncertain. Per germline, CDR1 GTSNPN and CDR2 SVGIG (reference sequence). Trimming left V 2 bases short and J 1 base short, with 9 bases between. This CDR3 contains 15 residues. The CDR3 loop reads CAWSLTSSGANVLTF. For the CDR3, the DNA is TGTGCCTGGAGTCTCACAAGTTCTGGGGCCAACGTCCTGACTTTC.

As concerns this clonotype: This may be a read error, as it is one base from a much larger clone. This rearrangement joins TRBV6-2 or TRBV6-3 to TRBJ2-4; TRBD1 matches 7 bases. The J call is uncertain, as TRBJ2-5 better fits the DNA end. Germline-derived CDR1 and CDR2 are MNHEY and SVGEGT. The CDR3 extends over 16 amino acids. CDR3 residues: CASQSLRQGRCETQYF. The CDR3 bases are TGTGCCAGCCAATCCCTAAGACAGGGCCGCTGCGAGACCCAGTACTTC.

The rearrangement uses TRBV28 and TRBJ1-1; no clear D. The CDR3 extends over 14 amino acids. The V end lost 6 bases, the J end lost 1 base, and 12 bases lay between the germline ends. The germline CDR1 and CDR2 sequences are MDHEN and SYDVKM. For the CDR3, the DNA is TGTGCCAGCAGCAGAGGAACTACGAACACTGAAGCTTTCTTT. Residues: CASSRGTTNTEAFF.

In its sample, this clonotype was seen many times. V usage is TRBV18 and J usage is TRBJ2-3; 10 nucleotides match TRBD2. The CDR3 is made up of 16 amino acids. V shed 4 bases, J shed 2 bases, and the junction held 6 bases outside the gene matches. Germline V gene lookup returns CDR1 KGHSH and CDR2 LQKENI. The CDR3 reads CASSLTTSGYTDTQYF. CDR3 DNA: TGTGCCAGCTCACTTACGACTAGCGGGTACACAGATACGCAGTATTTT.

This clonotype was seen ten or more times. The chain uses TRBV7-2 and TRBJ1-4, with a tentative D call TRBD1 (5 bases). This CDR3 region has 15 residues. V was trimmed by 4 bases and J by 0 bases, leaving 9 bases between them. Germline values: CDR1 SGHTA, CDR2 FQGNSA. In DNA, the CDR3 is TGTGCCAGCAGCTACGACAGCGCAACTAATGAAAAACTGTTTTTT. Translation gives CASSYDSATNEKLFF. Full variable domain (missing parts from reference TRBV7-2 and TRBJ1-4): GAGVSQSPSNKVTEKGKDVELRCDPISGHTALYWYRQSLGQGLEFLIYFQGNSAPDKSGLPSDRFSAERTGGSVSTLTIQRTQQEDSAVYLCASSYDSATNEKLFFGSGTQLSVL.

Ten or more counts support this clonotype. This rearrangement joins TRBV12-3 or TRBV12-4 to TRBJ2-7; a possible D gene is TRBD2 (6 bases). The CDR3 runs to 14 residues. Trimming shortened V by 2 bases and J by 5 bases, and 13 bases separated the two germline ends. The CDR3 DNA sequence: TGTGCCAGCAGTTTACTCGGGGGTAAAGACGAGCAGTACTTC. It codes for CASSLLGGKDEQYF.

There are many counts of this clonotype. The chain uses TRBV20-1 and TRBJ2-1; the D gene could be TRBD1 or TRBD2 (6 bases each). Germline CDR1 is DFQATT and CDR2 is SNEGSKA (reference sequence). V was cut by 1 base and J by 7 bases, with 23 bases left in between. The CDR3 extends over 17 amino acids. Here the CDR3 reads CSARGIPTRGEDNEQFF. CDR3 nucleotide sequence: TGCAGTGCTAGAGGTATTCCAACTAGGGGGGAAGATAATGAGCAGTTCTTC.

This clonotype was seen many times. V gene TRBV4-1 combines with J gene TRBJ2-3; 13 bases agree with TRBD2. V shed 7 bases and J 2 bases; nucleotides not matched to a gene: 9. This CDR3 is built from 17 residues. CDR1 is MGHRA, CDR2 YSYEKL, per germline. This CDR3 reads CASKKGGTSGATDTQYF. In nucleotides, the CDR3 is TGCGCCAGCAAAAAGGGGGGGACTAGCGGGGCCACAGATACGCAGTATTTT.

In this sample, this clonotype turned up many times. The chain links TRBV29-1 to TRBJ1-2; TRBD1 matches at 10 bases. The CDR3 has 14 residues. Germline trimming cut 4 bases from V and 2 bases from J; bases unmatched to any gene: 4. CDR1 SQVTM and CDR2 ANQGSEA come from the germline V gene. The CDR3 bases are TGCAGCGTTGTCCGACAGGGGGCCAACTATGGCTACACCTTC. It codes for CSVVRQGANYGYTF. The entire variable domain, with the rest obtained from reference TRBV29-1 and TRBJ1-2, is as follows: SAVISQKPSRDICQRGTSLTIQCQVDSQVTMMFWYRQQPGQSLTLIATANQGSEATYESGFVIDKFPISRPNLTFSTLTVSNMSPEDSSIYLCSVVRQGANYGYTFGSGTRLTVV.

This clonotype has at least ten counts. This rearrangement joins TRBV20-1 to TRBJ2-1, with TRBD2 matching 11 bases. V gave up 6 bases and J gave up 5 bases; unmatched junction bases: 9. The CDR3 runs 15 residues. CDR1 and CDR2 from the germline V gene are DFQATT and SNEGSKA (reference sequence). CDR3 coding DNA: TGCAGTGCCCCACCTAGCGGGGGGACCCACAATGAGCAGTTCTTC. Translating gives CSAPPSGGTHNEQFF.

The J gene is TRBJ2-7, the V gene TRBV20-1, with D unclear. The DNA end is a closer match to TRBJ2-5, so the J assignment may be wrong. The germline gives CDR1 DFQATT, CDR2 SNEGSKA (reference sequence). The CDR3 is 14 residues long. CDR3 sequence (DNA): TGCAGTGCGAGCTACCGCTACGGAGCAGAGACCCAGTACTTC. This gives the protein CSASYRYGAETQYF.

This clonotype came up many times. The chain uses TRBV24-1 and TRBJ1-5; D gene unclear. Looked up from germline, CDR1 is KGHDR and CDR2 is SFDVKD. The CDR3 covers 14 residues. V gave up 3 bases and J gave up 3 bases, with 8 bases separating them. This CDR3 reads CATSDTRINQPQHF. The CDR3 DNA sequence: TGTGCCACCAGTGATACGCGGATCAATCAGCCCCAGCATTTT.

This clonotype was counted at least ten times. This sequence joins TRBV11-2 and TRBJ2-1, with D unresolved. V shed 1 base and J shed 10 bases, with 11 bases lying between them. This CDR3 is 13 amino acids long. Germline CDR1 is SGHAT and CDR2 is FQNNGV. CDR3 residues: CASSLAASQEQFF. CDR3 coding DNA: TGTGCCAGCAGCTTAGCGGCTAGTCAAGAGCAGTTCTTC. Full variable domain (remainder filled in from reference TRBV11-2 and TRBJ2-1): EAGVAQSPRYKIIEKRQSVAFWCNPISGHATLYWYQQILGQGPKLLIQFQNNGVVDDSQLPKDRFSAERLKGVDSTLKIQPAKLEDSAVYLCASSLAASQEQFFGPGTRLTVL.

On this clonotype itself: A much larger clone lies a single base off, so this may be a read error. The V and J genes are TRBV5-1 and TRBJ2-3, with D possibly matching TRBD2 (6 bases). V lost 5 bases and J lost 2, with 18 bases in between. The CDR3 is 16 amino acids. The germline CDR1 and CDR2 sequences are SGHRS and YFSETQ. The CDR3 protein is CASSPGTYYSTDTQYF. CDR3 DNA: TGCGCCAGCAGTCCCGGGACTTATTACTCCACAGATACGCAGTATTTT.

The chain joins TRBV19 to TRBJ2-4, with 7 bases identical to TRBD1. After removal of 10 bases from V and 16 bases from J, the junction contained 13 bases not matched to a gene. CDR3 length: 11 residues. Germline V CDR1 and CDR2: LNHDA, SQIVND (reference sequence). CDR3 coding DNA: TGTGCCACCAGTGAGGGGACAGCCCTTTACTTC. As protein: CATSEGTALYF.

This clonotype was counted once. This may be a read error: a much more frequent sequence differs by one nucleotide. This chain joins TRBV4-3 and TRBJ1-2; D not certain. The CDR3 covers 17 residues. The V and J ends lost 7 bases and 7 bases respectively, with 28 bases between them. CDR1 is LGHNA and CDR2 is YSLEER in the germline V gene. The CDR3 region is CASNGSLIAGHSSGYTF. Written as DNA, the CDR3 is TGCGCCAGCAATGGAAGTCTAATTGCCGGTCATTCCTCTGGCTACACCTTC.

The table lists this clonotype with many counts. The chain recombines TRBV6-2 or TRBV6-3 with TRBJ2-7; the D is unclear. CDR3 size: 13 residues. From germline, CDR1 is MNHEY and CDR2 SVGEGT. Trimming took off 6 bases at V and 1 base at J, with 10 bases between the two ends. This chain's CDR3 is CASSQTLSYEQYF. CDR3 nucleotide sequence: TGTGCCAGCAGCCAGACTCTTTCCTACGAGCAGTACTTC.

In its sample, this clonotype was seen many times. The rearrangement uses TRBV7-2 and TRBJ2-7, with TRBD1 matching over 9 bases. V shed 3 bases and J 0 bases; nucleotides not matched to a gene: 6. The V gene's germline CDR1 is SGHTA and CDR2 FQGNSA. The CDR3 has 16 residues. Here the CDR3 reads CASSFAGTGSSYEQYF. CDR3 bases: TGTGCCAGCAGCTTCGCCGGGACAGGGAGCTCCTACGAGCAGTACTTC.

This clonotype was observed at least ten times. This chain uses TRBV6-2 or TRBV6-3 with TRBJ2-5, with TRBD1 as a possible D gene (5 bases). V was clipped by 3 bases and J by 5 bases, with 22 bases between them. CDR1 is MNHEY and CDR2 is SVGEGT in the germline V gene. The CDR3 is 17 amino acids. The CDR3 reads CASSYPTSRRDRETQYF. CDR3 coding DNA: TGTGCCAGCAGTTATCCGACGTCGCGCAGGGATCGGGAGACCCAGTACTTC.